This paragraph reports one TCR beta chain. Its target is not known. The data derive from a study of shared clonotypes between healthy human individuals. Points from the study as a whole: Rarefaction analysis demonstrated incomplete sorted-subset sequencing notwithstanding large depth. Generation of non-shared clonotypes was less probable than generation of clonotypes shared by all four donors.

CD8 cells classed as naive were CD45RO-negative and positively selected for CCR7, excluding terminally differentiated effector memory CD45RA+ cells. The germline CDR1 and CDR2 sequences are MNHNS and SASEGT. The CDR3 runs 15 residues. Trimming left V 7 bases short and J 3 bases short, with 16 bases between. Here immunoSEQ multiplex PCR was the method, and the copy in TCRdb shows in-frame clones only, minus some. The sample records some 2.1 million clones, roughly 93% being singletons. This TCR was sampled from a man younger than 35 in good health. Some clones in this sample may be carry-over from other donors' samples. The rearrangement uses TRBV6-1 and TRBJ1-5; no reliable D call. Specimen: naive CD8+ T cells from PBMCs. The CDR3 here is CASKGRSGYNQPQHF. CDR3 in DNA: TGTGCCAGCAAAGGAAGGTCGGGTTACAATCAGCCCCAGCATTTT.